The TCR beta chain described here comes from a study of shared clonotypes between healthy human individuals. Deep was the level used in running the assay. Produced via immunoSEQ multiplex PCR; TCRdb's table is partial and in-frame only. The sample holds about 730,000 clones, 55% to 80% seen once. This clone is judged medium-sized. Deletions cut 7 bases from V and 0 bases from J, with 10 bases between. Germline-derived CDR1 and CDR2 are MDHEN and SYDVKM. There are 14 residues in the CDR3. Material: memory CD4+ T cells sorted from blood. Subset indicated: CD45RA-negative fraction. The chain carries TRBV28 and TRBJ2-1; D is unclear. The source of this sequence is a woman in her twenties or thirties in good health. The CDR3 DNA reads TGTGCCAGCAATCGACAATACTCCTACAATGAGCAGTTCTTC. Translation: CASNRQYSYNEQFF.